One sample yielded the 14 T cell receptor beta chains listed below, sequenced in a study of OX40 agonist ivuxolimab in advanced cancers. Produced via immunoSEQ multiplex PCR; TCRdb's table is partial and in-frame only. The sample contains about 66,000 clones, roughly 81% of which appear only once. Sequences were derived from CD4+ or CD8+ T cells sorted from blood, sampled in a trial of the OX40 agonist ivuxolimab. The source is an adult with an advanced solid tumor such as melanoma, head and neck, liver or kidney cancer.

The J gene is TRBJ2-7, the V gene TRBV5-6, with 7 bases lining up with TRBD2. Unmatched junction bases numbered 11, after V lost 4 bases and J lost 4 bases. The CDR3 runs to 15 residues. Looked up from germline, CDR1 is SGHDT and CDR2 is YYEEEE. The CDR3 loop is CASSVLGLAAYEQYF. Here the CDR3 DNA reads TGTGCCAGCAGCGTATTAGGGCTAGCGGCATACGAGCAGTACTTC.

This chain connects TRBV6-1 to TRBJ1-2, with D unclear. CDR1 MNHNS and CDR2 SASEGT come from the germline V gene. The CDR3 has 10 amino acids. V lost 8 bases and J 10 bases, leaving 11 bases between the germline ends. The CDR3 DNA sequence: TGTGCCAGCCAGCTGTGGACCTACACCTTC. This gives the protein CASQLWTYTF.

This clone appeared a single time. The genes are TRBV19 and TRBJ2-7, with D unresolved. The CDR3 totals 13 residues. Trimming took off 2 bases at V and 5 bases at J, with 10 bases between the two ends. Germline V gene data show CDR1 as LNHDA and CDR2 as SQIVND (reference sequence). CDR3 amino acids: CASSIRATDEQYF. In DNA, the CDR3 is TGTGCCAGTAGTATAAGGGCTACGGACGAGCAGTACTTC.

The chain links TRBV9 to TRBJ2-3; 12 nucleotides agree with TRBD1. Germline loops: CDR1 SGDLS, CDR2 YYNGEE. The CDR3 consists of 16 residues. The junction had 5 bases not matched to a gene; V was cut back by 2 bases and J by 4 bases. CDR3 in amino acids: CASSVRDRGLADTQYF. In nucleotides, the CDR3 is TGTGCCAGCAGCGTCAGGGACAGGGGGCTCGCAGATACGCAGTATTTT.

This clone appeared a single time. The J gene is TRBJ2-3, the V gene TRBV30, with no clear D. Germline-derived CDR1 and CDR2 are GTSNPN and SVGIG (reference sequence). The V and J ends lost 5 bases and 2 bases respectively, with 11 bases between them. The CDR3 spans 13 residues. The DNA for the CDR3 is TGTGCCTGGGGCCCGGAGAACACAGATACGCAGTATTTT. Residues: CAWGPENTDTQYF. The complete variable domain, with remaining parts taken from reference TRBV30 and TRBJ2-3, reads SQTIHQWPATLVQPVGSPLSLECTVEGTSNPNLYWYRQAAGRGLQLLFYSVGIGQISSEVPQNLSASRPQDRQFILSSKKLLLSDSGFYLCAWGPENTDTQYFGPGTRLTVL.

V is TRBV5-1 and J is TRBJ2-2; no firm D call. Germline assignment: CDR1 SGHRS and CDR2 YFSETQ. The germline V and J ends were trimmed by 2 bases and 0 bases, with 8 bases remaining between them. There are 15 residues in the CDR3. The CDR3, as DNA: TGCGCCAGCAGCTTAACAGCAACGAACACCGGGGAGCTGTTTTTT. Translation: CASSLTATNTGELFF.

This rearrangement joins TRBV4-1 to TRBJ2-6; maybe TRBD1 (5 bases). V gave up 2 bases and J gave up 1 base, with 18 bases separating them. CDR3 length: 19 amino acids. Germline CDR1 MGHRA, CDR2 YSYEKL. CDR3 sequence: CASSQPLATGPSGANVLTF. The CDR3 bases are TGCGCCAGCAGCCAACCCTTGGCCACAGGCCCTTCTGGGGCCAACGTCCTGACTTTC.

CDR3 in DNA: TGTGCCAGCAGCCCAGGGACATCGGAGACCCAGTACTTC. Translating gives CASSPGTSETQYF. This chain links TRBV11-3 with TRBJ2-5; D might be TRBD1 (6 bases). Germline CDR1 and CDR2: SGHNT and YENEEA. This CDR3 region has 13 residues. V was shortened by 5 bases and J by 5 bases, with 12 bases between the two germline ends.

This rearrangement joins TRBV11-2 to TRBJ1-5; possibly TRBD1 for D (5 bases). The CDR3 spans 14 residues. V shed 5 bases and J shed 1 base, with 9 bases lying between them. The germline gives CDR1 SGHAT, CDR2 FQNNGV. The chain's CDR3 is CASSRDGSNQPQHF. The CDR3 bases are TGTGCCAGCAGCCGGGACGGGAGCAATCAGCCCCAGCATTTT.

V and J are TRBV2 and TRBJ2-3; TRBD1 might be the D (6 bases). CDR3 length: 13 amino acids. CDR1 is SNHLY and CDR2 is FYNNEI in the germline V gene. Trimming stripped 5 bases from V and 5 bases from J, with 11 bases between. The CDR3 region is CASSISGVDTQYF. The CDR3 DNA follows: TGTGCCAGCAGTATTTCAGGGGTAGATACGCAGTATTTT. The full variable domain, in which reference TRBV2 and TRBJ2-3 provide the parts outside the CDR3, is EPEVTQTPSHQVTQMGQEVILRCVPISNHLYFYWYRQILGQKVEFLVSFYNNEISEKSEIFDDQFSVERPDGSNFTLKIRSTKLEDSAMYFCASSISGVDTQYFGPGTRLTVL.

J is TRBJ2-1 and V is TRBV19; D uncertain. The germline V gene encodes CDR1 LNHDA and CDR2 SQIVND (reference sequence). Trimming cost V 0 bases and J 9 bases, with 15 bases left between them. This CDR3 has 15 amino acids. The CDR3 loop is CASSIDTAGLSEQFF. The CDR3 coding sequence is TGTGCCAGTAGTATAGATACCGCTGGTCTTAGTGAGCAGTTCTTC.

The rearrangement joins TRBV23-1 to TRBJ1-5, with 10 bases fitting TRBD1. TRBV23-1 is reported as an ORF; its role is uncertain. V was clipped by 4 bases and J by 9 bases; unmatched bases: 24. The CDR3 is 20 amino acids. CDR3 residues: CASSPCSDRGQKRRVLPQHF. The CDR3 DNA reads TGCGCCAGCAGTCCCTGCTCTGACAGGGGGCAGAAGAGAAGGGTGCTGCCCCAGCATTTT.

This clone was seen repeatedly, ten times or more. This chain uses TRBV16 with TRBJ2-2, with D possibly being TRBD1 or TRBD2 (5 bases each). From germline, CDR1 is KGHSY and CDR2 FQNENV. CDR3 length: 16 amino acids. V was shortened by 0 bases and J by 1 base, with 9 bases between the two germline ends. CDR3 in amino acids: CASSQSVGENTGELFF. Written as DNA, the CDR3 is TGTGCCAGCAGCCAATCAGTGGGGGAGAACACCGGGGAGCTGTTTTTT.

This clone was observed a few times. The chain combines TRBV11-3 with TRBJ2-7; 10 bases match TRBD2. Germline assignment: CDR1 SGHNT and CDR2 YENEEA. This CDR3 has 19 residues. The V and J ends lost 9 bases and 0 bases, in that order; junction bases with no gene match: 20. The CDR3: CARCSTRRTSGRSSYEQYF. DNA of the CDR3: TGTGCCAGGTGTTCGACCCGGCGGACTAGCGGTAGAAGCTCCTACGAGCAGTACTTC.